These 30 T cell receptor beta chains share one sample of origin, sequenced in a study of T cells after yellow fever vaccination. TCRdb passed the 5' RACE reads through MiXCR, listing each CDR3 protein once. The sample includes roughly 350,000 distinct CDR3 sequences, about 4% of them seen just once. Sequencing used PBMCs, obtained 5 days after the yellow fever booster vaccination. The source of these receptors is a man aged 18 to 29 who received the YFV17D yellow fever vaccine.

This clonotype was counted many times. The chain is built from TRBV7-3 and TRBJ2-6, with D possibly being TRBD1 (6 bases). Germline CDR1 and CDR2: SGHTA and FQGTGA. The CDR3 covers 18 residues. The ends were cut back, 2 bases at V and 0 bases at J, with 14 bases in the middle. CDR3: CASSLVATGFSGANVLTF. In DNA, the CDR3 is TGTGCCAGCAGCTTAGTCGCAACAGGGTTCTCTGGGGCCAACGTCCTGACTTTC.

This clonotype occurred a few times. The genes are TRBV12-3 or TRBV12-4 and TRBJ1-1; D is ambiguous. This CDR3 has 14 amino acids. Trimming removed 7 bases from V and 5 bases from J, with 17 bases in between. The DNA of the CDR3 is TGTGCCAGCACTCTACGTGCGGCGAGGACTGAAGCTTTCTTT. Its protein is CASTLRAARTEAFF.

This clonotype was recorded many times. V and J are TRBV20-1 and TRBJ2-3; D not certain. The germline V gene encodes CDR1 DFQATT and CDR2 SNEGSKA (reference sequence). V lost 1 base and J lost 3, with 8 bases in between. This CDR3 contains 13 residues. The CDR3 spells CSARVERTDTQYF. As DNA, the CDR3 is TGCAGTGCTAGAGTAGAGCGAACAGATACGCAGTATTTT.

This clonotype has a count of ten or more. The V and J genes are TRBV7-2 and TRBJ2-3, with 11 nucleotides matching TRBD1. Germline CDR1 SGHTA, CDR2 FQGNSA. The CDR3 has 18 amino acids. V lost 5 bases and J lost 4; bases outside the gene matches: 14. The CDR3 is CASSPRTGGVYDPDTQYF. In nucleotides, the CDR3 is TGTGCCAGCAGCCCCCGGACAGGGGGCGTGTATGACCCAGATACGCAGTATTTT. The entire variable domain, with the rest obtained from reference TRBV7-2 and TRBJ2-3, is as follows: GAGVSQSPSNKVTEKGKDVELRCDPISGHTALYWYRQSLGQGLEFLIYFQGNSAPDKSGLPSDRFSAERTGGSVSTLTIQRTQQEDSAVYLCASSPRTGGVYDPDTQYFGPGTRLTVL.

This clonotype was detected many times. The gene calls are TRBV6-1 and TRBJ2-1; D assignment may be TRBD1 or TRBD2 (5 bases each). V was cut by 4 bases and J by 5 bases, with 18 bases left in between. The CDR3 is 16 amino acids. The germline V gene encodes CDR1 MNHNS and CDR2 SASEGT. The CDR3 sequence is CASSVLTGTRDNEQFF. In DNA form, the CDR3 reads TGTGCCAGCAGTGTCCTGACCGGGACCCGAGACAATGAGCAGTTCTTC.

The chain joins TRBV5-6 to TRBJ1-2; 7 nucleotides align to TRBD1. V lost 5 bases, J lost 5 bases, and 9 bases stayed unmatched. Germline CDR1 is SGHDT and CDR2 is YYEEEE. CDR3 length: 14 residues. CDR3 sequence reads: CASRPQGDLYGYTF. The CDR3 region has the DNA TGTGCCAGCAGGCCCCAGGGGGACCTGTATGGCTACACCTTC.

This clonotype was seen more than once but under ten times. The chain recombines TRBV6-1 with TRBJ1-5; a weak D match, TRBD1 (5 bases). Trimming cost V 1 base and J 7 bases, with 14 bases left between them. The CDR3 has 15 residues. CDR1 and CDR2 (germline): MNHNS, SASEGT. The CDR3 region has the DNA TGTGCCAGCAGTGAAGGCACCGGGGGATGGCAGCCCCAGCATTTT. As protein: CASSEGTGGWQPQHF.

In DNA form, the CDR3 reads TGCAGTGCTAGCGGACAAGGCTCACCCCTCCACTTT. As protein: CSASGQGSPLHF. The chain uses TRBV20-1 and TRBJ1-6, with D perhaps TRBD1 (5 bases). The V end lost 3 bases, the J end lost 10 bases, and 10 bases lay between the germline ends. The CDR3 spans 12 residues. Germline assignment: CDR1 DFQATT and CDR2 SNEGSKA (reference sequence).

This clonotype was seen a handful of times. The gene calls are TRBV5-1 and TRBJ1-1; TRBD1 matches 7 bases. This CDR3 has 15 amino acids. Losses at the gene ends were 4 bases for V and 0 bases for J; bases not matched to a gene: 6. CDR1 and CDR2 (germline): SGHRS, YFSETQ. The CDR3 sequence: CASSPGQDMNTEAFF. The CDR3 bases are TGCGCCAGCAGCCCCGGACAGGATATGAACACTGAAGCTTTCTTT. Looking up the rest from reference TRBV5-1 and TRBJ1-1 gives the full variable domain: KAGVTQTPRYLIKTRGQQVTLSCSPISGHRSVSWYQQTPGQGLQFLFEYFSETQRNKGNFPGRFSGRQFSNSRSEMNVSTLELGDSALYLCASSPGQDMNTEAFFGQGTRLTVV.

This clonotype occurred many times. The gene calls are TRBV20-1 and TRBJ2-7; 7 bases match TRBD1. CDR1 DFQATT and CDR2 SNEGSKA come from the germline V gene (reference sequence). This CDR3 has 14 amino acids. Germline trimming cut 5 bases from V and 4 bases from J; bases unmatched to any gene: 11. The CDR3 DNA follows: TGCAGTGCTGGGGTGGGGACAGCAGGGTACGAGCAGTACTTC. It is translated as CSAGVGTAGYEQYF.

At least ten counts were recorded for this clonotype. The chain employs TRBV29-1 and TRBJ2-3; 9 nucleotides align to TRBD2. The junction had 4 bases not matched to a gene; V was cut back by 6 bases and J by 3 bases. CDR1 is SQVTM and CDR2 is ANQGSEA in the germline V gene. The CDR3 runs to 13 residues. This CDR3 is CSVRLAETDTQYF. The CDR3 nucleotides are TGCAGCGTCAGACTAGCGGAAACAGATACGCAGTATTTT.

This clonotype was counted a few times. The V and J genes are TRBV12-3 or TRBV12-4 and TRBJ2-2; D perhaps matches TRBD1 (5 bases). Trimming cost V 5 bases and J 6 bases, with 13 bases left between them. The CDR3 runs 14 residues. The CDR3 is CASSPWTPAGELFF. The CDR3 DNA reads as TGTGCCAGCAGTCCCTGGACACCGGCCGGGGAGCTGTTTTTT.

The CDR3 spells CASSTRGGALSYGYTF. In DNA form, the CDR3 reads TGTGCCAGCAGCACTCGGGGGGGCGCGCTATCCTATGGCTACACCTTC. This sequence joins TRBV7-2 and TRBJ1-2; maybe TRBD1 (6 bases). Germline loops: CDR1 SGHTA, CDR2 FQGNSA. The CDR3 extends over 16 amino acids. V lost 5 bases to trimming and J lost 4 bases, with 20 bases between them.

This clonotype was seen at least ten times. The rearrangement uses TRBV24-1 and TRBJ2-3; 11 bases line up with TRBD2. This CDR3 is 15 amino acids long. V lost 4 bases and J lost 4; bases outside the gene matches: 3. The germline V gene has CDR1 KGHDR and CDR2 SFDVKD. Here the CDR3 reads CATSEAGLAADTQYF. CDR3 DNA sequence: TGTGCCACCAGTGAGGCGGGACTAGCGGCAGATACGCAGTATTTT.

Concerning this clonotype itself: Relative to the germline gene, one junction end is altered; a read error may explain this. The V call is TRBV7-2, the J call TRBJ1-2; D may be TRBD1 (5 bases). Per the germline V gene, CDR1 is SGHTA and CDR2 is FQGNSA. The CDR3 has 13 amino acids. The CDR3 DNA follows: TGTGCCAGCAGCTTGAACCGGGACCCGATCCTCCCCTTC. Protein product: CASSLNRDPILPF.

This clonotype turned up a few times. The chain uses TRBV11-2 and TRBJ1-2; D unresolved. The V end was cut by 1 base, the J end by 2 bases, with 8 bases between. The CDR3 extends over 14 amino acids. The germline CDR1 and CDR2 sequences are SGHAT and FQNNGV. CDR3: CASSLGHKNYGYTF. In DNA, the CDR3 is TGTGCCAGCAGCTTAGGACACAAAAACTATGGCTACACCTTC.

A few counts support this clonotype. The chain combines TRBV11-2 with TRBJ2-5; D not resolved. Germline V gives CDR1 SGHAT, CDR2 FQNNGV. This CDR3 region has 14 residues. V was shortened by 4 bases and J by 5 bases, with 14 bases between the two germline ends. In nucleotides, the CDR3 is TGTGCCAGCAGCTCAGAACGGCTACCGGAGACCCAGTACTTC. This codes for CASSSERLPETQYF.

CDR3 coding DNA: TGTGCCAGCAGCTCAAGGACGACTGAAGCTTTCTTT. This gives the protein CASSSRTTEAFF. V usage is TRBV11-2 and J usage is TRBJ1-1; no clear D. This CDR3 has 12 residues. V lost 4 bases and J lost 5, with 8 bases in between. Per germline, CDR1 SGHAT and CDR2 FQNNGV.

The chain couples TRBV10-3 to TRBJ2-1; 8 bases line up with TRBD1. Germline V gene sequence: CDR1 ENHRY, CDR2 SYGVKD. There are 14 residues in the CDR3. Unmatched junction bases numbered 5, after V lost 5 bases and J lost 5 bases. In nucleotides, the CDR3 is TGTGCCATCAGTCCGACAGGGGAAAACAATGAGCAGTTCTTC. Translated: CAISPTGENNEQFF.

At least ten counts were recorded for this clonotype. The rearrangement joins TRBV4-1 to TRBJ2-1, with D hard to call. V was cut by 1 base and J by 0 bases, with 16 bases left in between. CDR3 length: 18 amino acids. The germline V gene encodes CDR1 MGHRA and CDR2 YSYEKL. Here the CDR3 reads CASSQGSGLASSYNEQFF. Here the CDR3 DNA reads TGCGCCAGCAGCCAAGGAAGTGGGTTAGCCAGCTCCTACAATGAGCAGTTCTTC.

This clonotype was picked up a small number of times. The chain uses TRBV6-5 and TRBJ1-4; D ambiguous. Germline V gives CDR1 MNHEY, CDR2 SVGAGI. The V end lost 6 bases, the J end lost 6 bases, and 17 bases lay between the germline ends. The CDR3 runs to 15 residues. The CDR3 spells CASSRSTPFDEKLFF. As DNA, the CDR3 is TGTGCCAGCAGCCGAAGCACGCCATTTGATGAAAAACTGTTTTTT.

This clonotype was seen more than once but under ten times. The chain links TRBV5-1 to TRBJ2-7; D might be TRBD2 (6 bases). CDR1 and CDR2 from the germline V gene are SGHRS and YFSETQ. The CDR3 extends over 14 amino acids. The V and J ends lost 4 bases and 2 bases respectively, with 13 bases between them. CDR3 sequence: CASSPRDGPYEQYF. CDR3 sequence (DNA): TGCGCCAGCAGCCCGCGGGACGGACCCTACGAGCAGTACTTC.

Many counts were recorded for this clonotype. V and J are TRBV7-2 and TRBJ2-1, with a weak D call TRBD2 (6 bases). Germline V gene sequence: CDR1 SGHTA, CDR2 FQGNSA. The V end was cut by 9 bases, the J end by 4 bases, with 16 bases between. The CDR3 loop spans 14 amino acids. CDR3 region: CASRRAGPYNEQFF. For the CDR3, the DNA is TGTGCCAGTAGACGGGCGGGGCCATACAATGAGCAGTTCTTC. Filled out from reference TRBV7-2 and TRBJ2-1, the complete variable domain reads GAGVSQSPSNKVTEKGKDVELRCDPISGHTALYWYRQSLGQGLEFLIYFQGNSAPDKSGLPSDRFSAERTGGSVSTLTIQRTQQEDSAVYLCASRRAGPYNEQFFGPGTRLTVL.

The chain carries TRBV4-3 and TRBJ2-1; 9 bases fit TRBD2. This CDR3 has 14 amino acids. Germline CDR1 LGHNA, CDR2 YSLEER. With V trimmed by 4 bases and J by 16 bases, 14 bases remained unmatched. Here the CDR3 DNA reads TGCGCCAGCAGCCCTTCTACGCTTGGGACTAGCCGTTTCTTC. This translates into CASSPSTLGTSRFF.

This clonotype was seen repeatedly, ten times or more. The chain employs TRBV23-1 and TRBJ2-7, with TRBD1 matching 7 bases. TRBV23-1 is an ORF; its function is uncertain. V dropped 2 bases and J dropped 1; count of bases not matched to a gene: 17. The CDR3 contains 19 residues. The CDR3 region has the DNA TGCGCCAGCAGTCAACCGGGACAGATCGGAGTTAAGTGGTCCTACGAGCAGTACTTC. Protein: CASSQPGQIGVKWSYEQYF.

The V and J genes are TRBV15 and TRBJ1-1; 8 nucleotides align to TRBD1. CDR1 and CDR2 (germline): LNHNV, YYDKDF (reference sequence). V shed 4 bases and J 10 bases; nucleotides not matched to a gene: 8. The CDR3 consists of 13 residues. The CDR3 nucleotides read TGTGCCACCAGCACTTCCCAGGGGGCCAGAGCTTTCTTT. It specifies CATSTSQGARAFF.

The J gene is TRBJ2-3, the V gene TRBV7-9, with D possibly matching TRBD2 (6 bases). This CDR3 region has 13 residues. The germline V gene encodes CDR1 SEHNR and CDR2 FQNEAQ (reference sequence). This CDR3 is CTGAGTSTDTQYF. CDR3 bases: TGTACCGGGGCGGGGACTAGCACAGATACGCAGTATTTT.

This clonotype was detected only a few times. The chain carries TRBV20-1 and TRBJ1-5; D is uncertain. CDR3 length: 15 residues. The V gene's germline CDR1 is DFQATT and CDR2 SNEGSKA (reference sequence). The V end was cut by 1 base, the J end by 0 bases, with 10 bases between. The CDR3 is CSARGGGDSNQPQHF. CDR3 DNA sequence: TGCAGTGCTAGAGGGGGAGGAGATAGCAATCAGCCCCAGCATTTT.

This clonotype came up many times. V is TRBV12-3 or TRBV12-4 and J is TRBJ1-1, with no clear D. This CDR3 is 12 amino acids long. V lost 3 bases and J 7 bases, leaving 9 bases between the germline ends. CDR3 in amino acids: CASSFWRGEAFF. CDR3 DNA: TGTGCCAGCAGTTTTTGGCGAGGTGAAGCTTTCTTT.

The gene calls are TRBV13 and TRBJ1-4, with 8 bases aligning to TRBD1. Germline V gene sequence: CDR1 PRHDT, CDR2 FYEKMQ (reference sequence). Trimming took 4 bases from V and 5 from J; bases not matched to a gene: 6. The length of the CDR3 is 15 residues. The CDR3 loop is CASSSTGGWNEKLFF. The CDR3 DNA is TGTGCCAGCAGCTCAACAGGGGGATGGAATGAAAAACTGTTTTTT.